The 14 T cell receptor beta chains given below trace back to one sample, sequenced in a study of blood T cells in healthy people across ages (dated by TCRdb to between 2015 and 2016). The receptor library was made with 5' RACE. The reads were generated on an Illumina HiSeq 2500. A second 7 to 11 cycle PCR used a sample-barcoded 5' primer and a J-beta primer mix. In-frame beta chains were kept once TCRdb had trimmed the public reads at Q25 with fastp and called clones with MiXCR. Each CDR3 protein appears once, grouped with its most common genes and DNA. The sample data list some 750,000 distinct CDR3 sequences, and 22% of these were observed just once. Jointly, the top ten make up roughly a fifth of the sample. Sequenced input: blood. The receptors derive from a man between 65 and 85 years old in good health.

CDR3 DNA: TGCAGTGCTAGTAAACGCAGGGGGTATAGCAATCAGCCCCAGCATTTT. Residues: CSASKRRGYSNQPQHF. The chain employs TRBV20-1 and TRBJ1-5, with TRBD1 identical over 7 bases. The CDR3 has 16 amino acids. The germline V gene encodes CDR1 DFQATT and CDR2 SNEGSKA (reference sequence). J lost 0 bases, V lost 3 bases, and 8 bases had no gene match.

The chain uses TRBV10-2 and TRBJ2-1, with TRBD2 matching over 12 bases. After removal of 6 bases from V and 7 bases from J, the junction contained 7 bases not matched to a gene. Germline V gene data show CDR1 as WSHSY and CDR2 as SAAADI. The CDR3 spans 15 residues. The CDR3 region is CASRTTSGSGNEQFF. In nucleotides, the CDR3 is TGCGCCAGCAGAACGACTAGCGGGAGTGGTAATGAGCAGTTCTTC.

The CDR3 DNA is TGCGCCAGCAGCTTGGGGGCTAAGCCTATCAGGGTAAATGAGCAGTTCTTC. Protein sequence: CASSLGAKPIRVNEQFF. V is TRBV5-1 and J is TRBJ2-1; maybe TRBD1 (5 bases). CDR3 size: 17 residues. V shed 0 bases and J shed 7 bases, with 20 bases lying between them. Per germline, CDR1 SGHRS and CDR2 YFSETQ. The whole variable domain, remainder taken from reference TRBV5-1 and TRBJ2-1, is KAGVTQTPRYLIKTRGQQVTLSCSPISGHRSVSWYQQTPGQGLQFLFEYFSETQRNKGNFPGRFSGRQFSNSRSEMNVSTLELGDSALYLCASSLGAKPIRVNEQFFGPGTRLTVL.

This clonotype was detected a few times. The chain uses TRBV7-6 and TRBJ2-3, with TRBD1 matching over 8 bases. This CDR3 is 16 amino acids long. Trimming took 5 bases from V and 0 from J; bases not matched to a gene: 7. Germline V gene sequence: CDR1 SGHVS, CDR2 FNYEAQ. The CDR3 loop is CASSQRQGLSTDTQYF. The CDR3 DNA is TGTGCCAGCAGCCAAAGACAGGGGCTAAGCACAGATACGCAGTATTTT.

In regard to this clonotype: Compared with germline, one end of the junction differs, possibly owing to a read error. CDR3 bases: TGCAGTGCGGGAGGACAGGGACTAGCCAAAAACATTCGGTACTTC. This encodes CSAGGQGLAKNIRYF. The chain has TRBV20-1 and TRBJ2-4; the D gene is possibly TRBD2 (9 bases). The germline V gene has CDR1 DFQATT and CDR2 SNEGSKA (reference sequence). This CDR3 has 15 amino acids.

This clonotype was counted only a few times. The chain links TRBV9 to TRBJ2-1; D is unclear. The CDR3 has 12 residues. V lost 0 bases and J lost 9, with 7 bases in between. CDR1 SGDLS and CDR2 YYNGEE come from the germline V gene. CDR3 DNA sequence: TGTGCCAGCAGCGTAGTTTTGGGTGAGCAGTTCTTC. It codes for CASSVVLGEQFF.

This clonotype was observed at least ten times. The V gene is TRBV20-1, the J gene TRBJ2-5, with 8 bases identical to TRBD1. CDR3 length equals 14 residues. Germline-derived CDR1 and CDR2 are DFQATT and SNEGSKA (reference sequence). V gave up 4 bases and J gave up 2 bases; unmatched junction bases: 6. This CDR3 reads CSATPGQDQETQYF. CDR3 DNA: TGCAGTGCTACGCCGGGACAGGATCAAGAGACCCAGTACTTC.

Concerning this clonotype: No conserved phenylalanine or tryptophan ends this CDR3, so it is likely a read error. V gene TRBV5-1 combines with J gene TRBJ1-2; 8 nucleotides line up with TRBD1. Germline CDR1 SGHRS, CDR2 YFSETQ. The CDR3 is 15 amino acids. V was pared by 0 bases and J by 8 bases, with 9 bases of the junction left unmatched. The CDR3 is CASSLDQGAMVGYTL. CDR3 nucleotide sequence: TGCGCCAGCAGCTTGGATCAGGGGGCGATGGTGGGCTACACCCTC.

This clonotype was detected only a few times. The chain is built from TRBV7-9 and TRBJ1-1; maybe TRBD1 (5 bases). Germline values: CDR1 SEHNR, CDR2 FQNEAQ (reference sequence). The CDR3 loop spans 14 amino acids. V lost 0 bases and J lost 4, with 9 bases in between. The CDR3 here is CASSLAGTVTEAFF. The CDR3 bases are TGTGCCAGCAGCTTAGCAGGGACGGTCACTGAAGCTTTCTTT. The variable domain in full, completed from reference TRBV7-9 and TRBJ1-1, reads DTGVSQNPRHKITKRGQNVTFRCDPISEHNRLYWYRQTLGQGPEFLTYFQNEAQLEKSRLLSDRFSAERPKGSFSTLEIQRTEQGDSAMYLCASSLAGTVTEAFFGQGTRLTVV.

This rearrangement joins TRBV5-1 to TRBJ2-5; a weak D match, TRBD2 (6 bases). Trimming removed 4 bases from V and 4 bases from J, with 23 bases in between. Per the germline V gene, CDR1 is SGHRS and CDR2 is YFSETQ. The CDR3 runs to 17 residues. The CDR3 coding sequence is TGCGCCAGCAGCCGGGGAGCGGGCGTTAAGAGGGGAGAGACCCAGTACTTC. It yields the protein CASSRGAGVKRGETQYF.

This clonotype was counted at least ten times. CDR3 sequence: CASSLLAGGSDNEQFF. The CDR3, as DNA: TGCGCCAGCAGCTTGCTTGCGGGGGGGTCCGACAATGAGCAGTTCTTC. The chain has TRBV5-1 and TRBJ2-1; TRBD2 agrees at 9 bases. V shed 1 base and J 5 bases; nucleotides not matched to a gene: 7. This CDR3 has 16 amino acids. Germline-derived CDR1 and CDR2 are SGHRS and YFSETQ.

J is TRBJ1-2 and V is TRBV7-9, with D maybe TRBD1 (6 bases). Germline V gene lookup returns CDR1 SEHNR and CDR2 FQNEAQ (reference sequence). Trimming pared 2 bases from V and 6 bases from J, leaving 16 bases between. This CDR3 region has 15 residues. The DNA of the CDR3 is TGTGCCAGCAGCTTAAGTGATCGGGGGCCTAATGGCTACACCTTC. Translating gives CASSLSDRGPNGYTF.

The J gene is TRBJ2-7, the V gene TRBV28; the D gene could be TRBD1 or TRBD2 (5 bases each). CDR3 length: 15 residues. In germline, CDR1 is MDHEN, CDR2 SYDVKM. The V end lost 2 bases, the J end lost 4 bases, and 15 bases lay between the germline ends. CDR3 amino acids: CASSLPPQGAYEQYF. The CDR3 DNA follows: TGTGCCAGCAGTTTACCGCCCCAGGGAGCGTACGAGCAGTACTTC.

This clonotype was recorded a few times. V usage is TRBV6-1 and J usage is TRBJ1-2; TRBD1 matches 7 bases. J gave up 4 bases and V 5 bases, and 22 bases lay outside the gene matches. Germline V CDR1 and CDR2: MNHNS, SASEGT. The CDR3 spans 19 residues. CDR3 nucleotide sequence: TGTGCCAGCAGTCCCCAACCGACCGGGACAGCCGCTATCTCCTATGGCTACACCTTC. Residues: CASSPQPTGTAAISYGYTF.